The 16 T cell receptor beta chains below were found in one sample sequenced in a study of T cells in Graves' hyperthyroidism and ophthalmopathy. Amplification of TCR beta CDR3 regions used RNA as the template. A first-round RT-PCR of the TCR CDR3 used the HTBI primer set. TCRdb reprocessed the multiplex PCR reads with MiXCR, giving one entry per CDR3 protein. The table has fewer than 900,000 distinct CDR3 sequences, around 15% seen once. Sequencing used blood. The receptors here all came from a man between 18 and 29 years old with Graves' hyperthyroidism.

The CDR3 sequence: CASSPGGLAGEQYF. CDR3 in DNA: TGTGCCAGCAGCCCGGGAGGACTAGCAGGCGAGCAGTACTTC. V is TRBV4-2 and J is TRBJ2-7, with TRBD2 matching over 8 bases. Trimming took 4 bases from V and 6 from J; bases not matched to a gene: 8. This CDR3 has 14 residues. The germline V gene has CDR1 LGHNA and CDR2 YNFKEQ.

In this sample, this clonotype turned up many times. The gene calls are TRBV12-3 or TRBV12-4 and TRBJ1-5; the D gene is possibly TRBD1 (5 bases). This CDR3 has 16 residues. The ends were cut back, 0 bases at V and 7 bases at J, with 16 bases in the middle. CDR3 DNA sequence: TGTGCCAGCAGTTTAGCGGGGCGGGGGATGGGACAGCCCCAGCATTTT. It specifies CASSLAGRGMGQPQHF.

The CDR3 nucleotides read TGCAGTGCTAGAGGCCCCCGGGGTAGCACAGATACGCAGTATTTT. Protein sequence: CSARGPRGSTDTQYF. The chain joins TRBV20-1 to TRBJ2-3, with D maybe TRBD2 (5 bases). The germline CDR1 and CDR2 sequences are DFQATT and SNEGSKA (reference sequence). Trimming left V 1 base short and J 0 bases short, with 11 bases between. This CDR3 has 15 residues.

The V gene is TRBV28, the J gene TRBJ2-3, with a weak D call TRBD1 (5 bases). The length of the CDR3 is 14 residues. Trimming pared 6 bases from V and 1 base from J, leaving 11 bases between. The V gene's germline CDR1 is MDHEN and CDR2 SYDVKM. Here the CDR3 reads CASRPQGGTDTQYF. The CDR3 nucleotides are TGTGCCAGCAGACCCCAAGGGGGCACAGATACGCAGTATTTT.

In this sample, this clonotype turned up a few times. The J gene is TRBJ1-1, the V gene TRBV4-1; D possibly corresponds to TRBD1 (6 bases). The germline gives CDR1 MGHRA, CDR2 YSYEKL. V gave up 3 bases and J gave up 3 bases, with 14 bases separating them. The CDR3 spans 15 residues. CDR3 bases: TGCGCCAGCAGCCAGGCACAGGGATTAGACACTGAAGCTTTCTTT. Translation: CASSQAQGLDTEAFF.

J is TRBJ2-2 and V is TRBV12-3 or TRBV12-4; 11 bases agree with TRBD1. V lost 5 bases, J lost 3 bases, and 11 bases stayed unmatched. The CDR3 has 18 amino acids. CDR3 sequence reads: CASSPWQGTGGDTGELFF. The DNA for the CDR3 is TGTGCCAGCAGTCCTTGGCAGGGGACAGGGGGGGACACCGGGGAGCTGTTTTTT.

The sample holds many counts of this clonotype. The gene calls are TRBV2 and TRBJ1-2; TRBD1 matches 10 bases. Germline CDR1 is SNHLY and CDR2 is FYNNEI. J lost 3 bases, V lost 7 bases, and 5 bases had no gene match. This CDR3 contains 14 residues. The CDR3, as DNA: TGTGCCAGCACCGGGACAGGGGCCGACTATGGCTACACCTTC. Translated, it gives CASTGTGADYGYTF.

This clonotype came up many times. The chain recombines TRBV6-2 or TRBV6-3 with TRBJ2-5; 7 bases line up with TRBD1. The CDR3 length is 15 residues. V dropped 2 bases and J dropped 7; count of bases not matched to a gene: 10. Germline V gives CDR1 MNHEY, CDR2 SVGEGT. The CDR3 DNA follows: TGTGCCAGCAGTTACACAAGACAGGGTCTGGGGACCCAGTACTTC. Translated, it gives CASSYTRQGLGTQYF.

In this sample, this clonotype turned up once. This chain joins TRBV9 and TRBJ2-1; no definite D call. Trimming took off 1 base at V and 10 bases at J, with 12 bases between the two ends. This CDR3 contains 13 residues. The germline gives CDR1 SGDLS, CDR2 YYNGEE. CDR3 sequence reads: CASSVTTGAEQFF. The CDR3 coding sequence is TGTGCCAGCAGCGTAACCACCGGAGCCGAGCAGTTCTTC.

The rearrangement joins TRBV5-8 to TRBJ1-1, with D unclear. CDR1 and CDR2 (germline): SGHTS, YDEGEE. V was trimmed by 6 bases and J by 1 base, leaving 4 bases between them. The CDR3 extends over 11 amino acids. Here the CDR3 DNA reads TGTGCCAGCACCTGGAACACTGAAGCTTTCTTT. Residues: CASTWNTEAFF.

The chain is built from TRBV7-9 and TRBJ2-2, with D perhaps TRBD1 or TRBD2 (6 bases each). The CDR3 spans 15 residues. Germline CDR1 SEHNR, CDR2 FQNEAQ (reference sequence). Trimming took 3 bases from V and 3 from J, leaving 11 bases between them. CDR3 in amino acids: CASSFSGAHTGELFF. The CDR3 bases are TGTGCCAGCAGCTTCTCGGGGGCTCACACCGGGGAGCTGTTTTTT.

This chain uses TRBV29-1 with TRBJ2-1, with D possibly being TRBD1 or TRBD2 (5 bases each). CDR3 length: 12 residues. CDR1 and CDR2 (germline): SQVTM, ANQGSEA. Trimming left V 7 bases short and J 9 bases short, with 16 bases between. The CDR3 DNA is TGCAGCGCTGACTGGGACCTACGTGAGCAGTTCTTC. As protein: CSADWDLREQFF.

About this clonotype: A much larger clone sits a single nucleotide away, making a read error possible. This chain links TRBV7-8 with TRBJ2-1; no firm D call. V was shortened by 5 bases and J by 5 bases, with 13 bases between the two germline ends. The CDR3 is made up of 14 amino acids. Germline lookup yields CDR1 SGHVS and CDR2 FQNEAQ. In nucleotides, the CDR3 is TGTGCCAGCAGCGCCCGACGAGTCGACAATGAGCAGTTCTTC. Translated: CASSARRVDNEQFF.

The chain carries TRBV7-3 and TRBJ1-2, with TRBD1 identical over 8 bases. V lost 5 bases to trimming and J lost 8 bases; unmatched junction nucleotides: 7. There are 13 residues in the CDR3. Germline-derived CDR1 and CDR2 are SGHTA and FQGTGA. CDR3 DNA: TGTGCCAGCAGCGCGGGACAGGCCTCAGGCTACACCTTC. Protein sequence: CASSAGQASGYTF. Full variable domain (outside the CDR3, taken from reference TRBV7-3 and TRBJ1-2): GAGVSQTPSNKVTEKGKYVELRCDPISGHTALYWYRQSLGQGPEFLIYFQGTGAADDSGLPNDRFFAVRPEGSVSTLKIQRTERGDSAVYLCASSAGQASGYTFGSGTRLTVV.

This clonotype came up many times. The J gene is TRBJ2-5, the V gene TRBV28; 11 bases fit TRBD2. This CDR3 has 14 amino acids. Per germline, CDR1 MDHEN and CDR2 SYDVKM. V was clipped by 6 bases and J by 3 bases; unmatched bases: 3. The chain's CDR3 is CASSSGLAEETQYF. CDR3 DNA: TGTGCCAGCAGCTCGGGACTAGCGGAAGAGACCCAGTACTTC.

The genes are TRBV28 and TRBJ1-1; D is ambiguous. This CDR3 contains 14 residues. Trimming removed 1 base from V and 0 bases from J, with 6 bases in between. Germline assignment: CDR1 MDHEN and CDR2 SYDVKM. CDR3 sequence: CASSLSSLNTEAFF. The CDR3 DNA reads as TGTGCCAGCAGTTTATCTAGCCTGAACACTGAAGCTTTCTTT.